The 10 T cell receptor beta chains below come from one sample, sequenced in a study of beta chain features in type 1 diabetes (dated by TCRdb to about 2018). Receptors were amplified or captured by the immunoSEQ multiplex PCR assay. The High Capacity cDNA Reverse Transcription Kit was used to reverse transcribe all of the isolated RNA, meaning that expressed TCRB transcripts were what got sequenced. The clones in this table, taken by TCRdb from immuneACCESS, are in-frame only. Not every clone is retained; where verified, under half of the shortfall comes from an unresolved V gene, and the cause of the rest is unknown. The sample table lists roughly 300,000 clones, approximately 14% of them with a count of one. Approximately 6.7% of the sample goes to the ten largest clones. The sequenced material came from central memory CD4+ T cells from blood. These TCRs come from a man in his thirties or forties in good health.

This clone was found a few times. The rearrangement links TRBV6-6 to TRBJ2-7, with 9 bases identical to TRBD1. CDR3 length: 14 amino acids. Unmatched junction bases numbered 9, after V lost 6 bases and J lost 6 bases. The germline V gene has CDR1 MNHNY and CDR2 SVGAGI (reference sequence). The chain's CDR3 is CASSRDRDVGEQYF. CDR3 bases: TGTGCCAGCAGCCGGGACAGGGACGTGGGCGAGCAGTACTTC.

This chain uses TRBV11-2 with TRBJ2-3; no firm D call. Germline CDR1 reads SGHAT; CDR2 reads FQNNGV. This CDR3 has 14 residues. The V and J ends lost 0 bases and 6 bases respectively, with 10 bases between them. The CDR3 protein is CASSLERRPDTQYF. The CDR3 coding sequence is TGTGCCAGCAGCTTAGAGAGGAGACCCGATACGCAGTATTTT.

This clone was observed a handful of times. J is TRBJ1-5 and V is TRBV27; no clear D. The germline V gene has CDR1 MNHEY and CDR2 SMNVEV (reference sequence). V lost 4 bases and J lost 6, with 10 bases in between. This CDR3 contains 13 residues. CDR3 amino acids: CASSWTVGQPQHF. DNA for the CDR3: TGTGCCAGCAGTTGGACTGTAGGTCAGCCCCAGCATTTT.

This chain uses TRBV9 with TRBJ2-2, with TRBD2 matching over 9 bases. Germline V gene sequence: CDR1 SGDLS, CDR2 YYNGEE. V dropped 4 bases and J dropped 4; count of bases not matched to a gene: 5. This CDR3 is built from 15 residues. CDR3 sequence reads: CASSTGTSSTGELFF. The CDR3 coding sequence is TGTGCCAGCAGCACAGGGACTAGCAGCACCGGGGAGCTGTTTTTT.

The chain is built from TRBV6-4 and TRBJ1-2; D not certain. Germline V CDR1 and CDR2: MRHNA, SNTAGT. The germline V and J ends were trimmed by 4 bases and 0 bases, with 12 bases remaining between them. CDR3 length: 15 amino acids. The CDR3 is CASSASMGSNYGYTF. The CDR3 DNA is TGTGCCAGCAGTGCCTCGATGGGATCTAACTATGGCTACACCTTC.

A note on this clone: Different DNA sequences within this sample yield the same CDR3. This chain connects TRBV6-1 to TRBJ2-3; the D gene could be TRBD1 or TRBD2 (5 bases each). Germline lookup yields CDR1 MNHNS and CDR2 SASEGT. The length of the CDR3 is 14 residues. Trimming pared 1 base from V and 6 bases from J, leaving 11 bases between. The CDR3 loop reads CASSEDPWGDTQYF. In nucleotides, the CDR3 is TGTGCCAGCAGTGAAGACCCATGGGGGGATACGCAGTATTTT.

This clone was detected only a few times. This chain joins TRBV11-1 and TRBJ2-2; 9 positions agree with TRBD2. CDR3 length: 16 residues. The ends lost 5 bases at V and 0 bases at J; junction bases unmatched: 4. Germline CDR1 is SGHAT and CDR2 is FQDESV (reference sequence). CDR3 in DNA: TGTGCCAGCAGCCGAAGCGGGAGGACGAACACCGGGGAGCTGTTTTTT. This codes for CASSRSGRTNTGELFF.

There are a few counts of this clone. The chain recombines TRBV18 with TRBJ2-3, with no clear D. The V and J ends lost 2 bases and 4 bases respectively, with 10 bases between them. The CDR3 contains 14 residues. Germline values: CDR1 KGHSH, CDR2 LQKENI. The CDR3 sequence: CASSPSPQSDTQYF. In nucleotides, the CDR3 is TGTGCCAGCTCACCAAGCCCTCAATCAGATACGCAGTATTTT.

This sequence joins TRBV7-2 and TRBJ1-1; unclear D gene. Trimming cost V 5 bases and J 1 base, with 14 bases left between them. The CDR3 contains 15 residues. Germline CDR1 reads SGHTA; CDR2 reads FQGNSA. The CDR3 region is CASSPQSYRNTEAFF. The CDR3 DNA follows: TGTGCCAGCAGCCCCCAGAGTTATAGGAACACTGAAGCTTTCTTT.

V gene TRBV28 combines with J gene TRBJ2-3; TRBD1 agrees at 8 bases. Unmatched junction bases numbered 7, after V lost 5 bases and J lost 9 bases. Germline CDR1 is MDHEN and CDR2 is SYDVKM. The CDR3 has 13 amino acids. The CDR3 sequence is CASSPITGGTQYF. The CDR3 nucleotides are TGTGCCAGCAGTCCCATAACAGGGGGGACGCAGTATTTT.